This T cell receptor beta chain came from a study of blood T cell repertoires in COVID-19. Germline V CDR1 and CDR2: LGHDT, YNNKEL (reference sequence). This CDR3 contains 16 residues. The junction had 8 bases not matched to a gene; V was cut back by 1 base and J by 2 bases. Sequencing was performed with immunoSEQ multiplex PCR; in TCRdb, only in-frame clones are kept and a portion is missing. This sample has around 19,000 clones, with approximately 87% found just once. This TCR came from a human donor in a cohort sampled during active COVID-19. The sample taken for sequencing was peripheral blood. The rearrangement joins TRBV3-1 (or the pseudogene TRBV3-2) to TRBJ2-7; TRBD2 matches 7 bases. This CDR3 reads CASSQGAGSPAYEQYF. The CDR3 region has the DNA TGTGCCAGCAGCCAAGGAGCGGGATCCCCGGCCTACGAGCAGTACTTC.